The entry below describes one T cell receptor beta chain. Its antigen is not identified. The data stem from a study of cytomegalovirus exposure and HLA in healthy donors. Study findings and constraints: According to the study, around 160 TCR beta chains were cytomegalovirus-associated. After further analysis at a later stage, 16,951 TCR beta sequences were associated with HLA alleles at 0.05 false discovery rate. An assumption of roughly uniform sequencing depth across donors underlay the presence/absence analyses.

Germline trimming cut 3 bases from V and 2 bases from J; bases unmatched to any gene: 5. This CDR3 has 15 residues. Germline assignment: CDR1 SGDLS and CDR2 YYNGEE. With 60 Vbeta and 13 Jbeta primers, the PCR was carried out. TCRdb keeps only in-frame clones here, not all; method: immunoSEQ multiplex PCR. The data hold about 93,000 clones, with 82% observed a single time. V usage is TRBV9 and J usage is TRBJ2-1; 7 bases match TRBD2. The source is a man aged 50 or older in good health and CMV-seronegative. The sample consisted of PBMCs. The CDR3 spells CASSASGNPYNEQFF. The CDR3 coding sequence is TGTGCCAGCAGCGCGAGCGGGAACCCCTACAATGAGCAGTTCTTC.